The source of this T cell receptor (beta chain) is a study of blood T cell repertoires in COVID-19. CDR3 length: 17 amino acids. The germline gives CDR1 MNHNY, CDR2 SVGAGI (reference sequence). V dropped 5 bases and J dropped 0 bases, with 14 bases sitting between them. Assay: immunoSEQ multiplex PCR; the TCRdb copy retains only in-frame clones and omits some. The top ten clones hold approximately 4.3% of a sample with 60,000 or so clones, roughly 88% of them seen once. Sequencing was done on a sample of peripheral blood. The sequence came from a man between 60 and 75 years old with acute or convalescent COVID-19. The gene calls are TRBV6-6 and TRBJ1-6; D ambiguous. Written as DNA, the CDR3 is TGTGCCAGCAGTCCCCGAGGGCTGCGCTCCTATAATTCACCCCTCCACTTT. Protein: CASSPRGLRSYNSPLHF.